The subject of this entry is one T cell receptor beta chain. These data are taken from a study of blood T cell repertoires in COVID-19. Study-level information: COVID-19 samples, acute and convalescent, were from the United States, Italy and Spain. Nucleic acid was either cDNA or gDNA, and it came from T cells, B-cell-depleted T cells, or PBMCs.

Study processing details: Estimates of nucleated cell counts were drawn from the amplification of reference gene primers. Measured with immunoSEQ multiplex PCR; TCRdb has only the in-frame clones, and not every one. Clonal size and the V and J genes are those of that table, whereas D and trimming came from the DNA. Here the sample spans a few hundred thousand clones, around 89% being singletons. V lost 0 bases, J lost 2 bases, and 13 bases lay in between. Germline values: CDR1 SGHNT, CDR2 YENEEA. This CDR3 contains 16 residues. The material sequenced was peripheral blood. This clonotype originated in a man under 40 with acute or convalescent COVID-19. The chain combines TRBV11-3 with TRBJ2-5; D unclear. This chain's CDR3 is CASSLDRWAIQETQYF. Written as DNA, the CDR3 is TGTGCCAGCAGCTTAGATAGGTGGGCCATACAAGAGACCCAGTACTTC.